The entry that follows covers one T cell receptor beta chain sequence. The antigen is undetermined. The CDR3 extends over 15 amino acids. CDR1 and CDR2 (germline): MNHEY, SVGAGI. Trimming stripped 3 bases from V and 7 bases from J, with 13 bases between. Clones were read by immunoSEQ multiplex PCR, and TCRdb kept only the in-frame ones, dropping some. The sample comprises 75,000 to 85,000 clones, about 74% of which are singletons, and 27% rests with the top ten. This sample is drawn from a study of T cell responses to AZD1222 COVID-19 vaccine. General study results and limits: Mostly white British, mostly female donors; authors suggested clonal diversity may be underestimated.

This clonotype originated in an adult who received the MenACWY meningococcal vaccine as a control. This specimen was peripheral blood, taken 28 days after the second dose of the MenACWY control vaccine. The V call is TRBV6-5, the J call TRBJ1-6; D is unresolved. As DNA, the CDR3 is TGTGCCAGCAGTTATCTTGCTGGAGGGAATTCACCCCTCCACTTT. Translating gives CASSYLAGGNSPLHF.